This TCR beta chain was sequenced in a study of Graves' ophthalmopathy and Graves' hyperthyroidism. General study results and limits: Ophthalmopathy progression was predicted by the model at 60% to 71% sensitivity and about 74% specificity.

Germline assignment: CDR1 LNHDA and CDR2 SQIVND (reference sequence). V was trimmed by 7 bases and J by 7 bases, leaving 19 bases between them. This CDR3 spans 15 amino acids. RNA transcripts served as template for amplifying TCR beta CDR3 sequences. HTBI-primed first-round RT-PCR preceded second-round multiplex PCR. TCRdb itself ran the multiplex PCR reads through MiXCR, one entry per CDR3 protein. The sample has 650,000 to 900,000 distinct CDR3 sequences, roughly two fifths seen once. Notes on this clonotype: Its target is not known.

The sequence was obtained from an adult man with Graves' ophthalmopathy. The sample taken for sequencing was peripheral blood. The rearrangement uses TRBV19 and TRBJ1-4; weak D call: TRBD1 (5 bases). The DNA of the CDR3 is TGTGCCAGTAAGTTACACGGGACGGACACTGAAAAACTGTTTTTT. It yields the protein CASKLHGTDTEKLFF.